This T cell receptor beta chain derives from a study of cytomegalovirus exposure and HLA in healthy donors (dated by TCRdb to 2015 to 2018). A note on the overall study: An earlier analysis of approximately 640 of the donors reported about 290 Gb of sequence data and 100 million to 130 million unique TCR beta sequences from 150 million to 200 million T cells. Typing coverage differed by locus: A, B, C, DRB1 and DQB1 were typed in roughly 629-630 donors, DQA1 in 500 to 550, DPA1 in over 600, and DPB1 in roughly 450. Every discovery cohort repertoire had been produced on one sequencing platform. The study combined high-throughput TCR immunosequencing, statistical association of individual TCRs with disease status, and machine learning to predict cytomegalovirus infection status. In addition to the first cohort of 500 to 850 subjects, a separate validation cohort of 100 to 150 different subjects was used. The aim of the study was to test whether cataloging public T cell receptors could identify signatures of past pathogen exposure. Across roughly 420 genotyped donors of the cohort, an average of about 200,000 unique TCR beta nucleotide sequences per donor were sequenced, and roughly 20% of those sequences were non-productive. A later analysis re-analyzed previously published TCR beta repertoires from roughly 690 donors and added high-resolution HLA genotyping to study TCR occurrence patterns. About 5 DR-DQ haplotypes were handled as single units for association and clustering, since linkage in the cohort was strong. Both class I and class II loci were covered by HLA typing, at four-digit resolution. An early release covering roughly 640 HLA-typed donors comprised approximately 300 gigabases of sequencing data and approximately 80 million unique TCR sequences. The genetic ancestry cluster associated with self-reported Caucasian donors included over 80% of the roughly 400 genotyped donors. An earlier analysis of approximately 630 of the donors applied high-throughput TCR beta sequencing to assess whether each TCR beta V gene segment acted as functional or pseudogenic. A later genetic analysis used genome-wide SNP genotypes for about three fifths of the roughly 700 donors, treating that subset as a discovery cohort. Donor age, sex, ethnicity and CMV serostatus were compiled together with the repertoire data. Rather than using new phenotypic data, the later analysis identified candidate immune exposures from TCR beta sequences and from how often those sequences occurred across donors. The study profiled the T cell repertoires of 500 to 800 subjects by immunosequencing and related them to cytomegalovirus serostatus. What the study reported, not specific to this receptor: In an earlier analysis of roughly 560 of the donors, most TCR beta V segments were observed in productive rearrangements about 87% or about 30% of the time, broadly matching IMGT annotations. Because counts were too low, about 17 rarely observed V segments, including chromosome 9 orphons, were excluded from the earlier analysis of 587 of the donors. In a later analysis, most CMV-associated TCR beta chains were found to appear HLA-restricted, with HLA associations seemingly driven largely by CMV exposure. In a later analysis, HLA-associated TCR beta chains showed more clonal expansion and lower generation probabilities than non-associated chains that were equally common. An association between a missense DCLRE1C variant and V-gene and J-gene trimming of TCR beta chains was found in a later genetic analysis and replicated in an independent cohort. Because some donors lacked HLA typing at each locus, the association tests relied only on the typed subset. According to a later analysis, parvovirus B19, influenza, CMV and Epstein-Barr virus appeared linked to several top co-occurrence clusters. In vitro tests confirmed that a few of the cytomegalovirus-associated TCR beta chains recognize cytomegalovirus antigens. A further reported finding was that TCR beta sequences accurately predicted the HLA-A and HLA-B alleles for most subjects in the first cohort. It was suggested by the authors that the approach could potentially be generalized to other disease states and immunological phenotypes. The only immune exposure information available for the cohort was CMV serostatus. A total of 150 to 200 TCR beta chains were listed by the study as associated with cytomegalovirus. In this cohort, only TCR beta chains were sequenced, and detectable features were limited by the absence of alpha or paired-chain data. Linkage disequilibrium might explain the correlated functional status among segregating V segments, but an unknown experimental factor could not be ruled out. Compared with the approximately 710-donor mean, donors in an Asian-associated ancestry cluster had fewer N-insertions in productive TCRs, according to a later genetic analysis. In both the original and validation cohorts, the classifier was reported to diagnose cytomegalovirus status with high specificity and sensitivity. When HLA alleles, especially DR and DQ, strongly co-occurred, TCR associations were difficult to assign to individual alleles. According to a later analysis, TCR association rates differed among HLA loci, with DRB1 alleles showing the most associated TCRs and HLA-C alleles showing the fewest. A group of highly shared sequence variants was considered likely to be a technical artifact of the sequencing pipeline. The presence/absence analyses assumed that sequencing depth was roughly uniform across donors, and that assumption may not be true. A later analysis associated about 17,000 TCR beta sequences with specific HLA alleles at a false discovery rate of 0.05. Some IMGT-functional V segments, including TRBV6-2 and TRBV6-3, could not be distinguished by the 87-base-pair reads and were therefore excluded. While some public TCRs were present in many individuals, most TCR sequences turned up only very rarely across donors.

The CDR3 covers 14 residues, taking in both the cysteine and the phenylalanine. Of all the DNA, just the CDR3 is kept, 42 bases in frame from base 1. V is cut by 2 bases and J by 7 bases, and the space between the germline ends is 11 bases. From the germline V gene (reference sequence), CDR1 is MNHNY and CDR2 is SVGAGI. The library was built by means of the immunoSEQ multiplex PCR assay. The multiplex PCR relied on a mix of 60 forward primers for TCR Vbeta segments and 13 reverse primers for TCR Jbeta segments. A multiplex PCR assay on genomic DNA amplified the CDR3 region of rearranged TCR beta genes. On the Illumina HiSeq System, the amplified TCR beta libraries were sequenced as 87-base-pair reads. The paper's data handling went like this. In a later analysis, about 80 million unique TCR beta chains were counted across the roughly 670 repertoires, and about 9.9 million of these chains were shared by at least two donors. A nearest-neighbor algorithm error-corrected the raw reads and collapsed the reads into unique sequences, merging closely related sequences to remove PCR and sequencing errors. V, D and J gene segments were assigned by aligning CDR3 sequences to IMGT reference sequences. For a sequence to be retained, a match of at least six nucleotides to both a V gene segment and a J gene segment was required. Rearrangements were classified as productive when the CDR3 lacked stop codons and remained in frame with V and J, and all other rearrangements were classified as non-productive. Following IMGT convention, CDR3 was defined as the stretch from the second conserved V-encoded cysteine to the conserved J-encoded phenylalanine. The earlier analysis of some 580 of the donors excluded any sequence lacking an unambiguous match to a single V gene segment. In an earlier analysis of more than 500 of the donors, a V segment was called functional when productive rearrangements were above 56.7%, and segregating when the standard deviation between donors exceeded 5%. To diagnose cytomegalovirus status from the catalog of TCR beta chain sequences, a statistical classification framework was built. V and J gene assignment, in a later analysis, came from comparing TCR nucleotide sequences with IMGT/GENE-DB human TR gene sequences. A later analysis assigned CDR3 sequences and most-parsimonious VDJ recombination scenarios with the TCRdist pipeline. In a later analysis, each TCR beta chain was defined by its CDR3 amino acid sequence together with its V-gene family, and reads without a unique V-gene family were excluded. To address suspected cross-contamination and a sequencing artifact, a later analysis removed over 500 highly shared, low-generation-probability nucleotide sequences. In a later analysis, a clonal expansion index was calculated for each public chain from normalized within-repertoire ranks of inferred template counts. Generation probabilities in a later analysis came from a VDJ recombination model fitted to out-of-frame rearrangements, and those results were checked against IGoR. In a later analysis, TCR-TCR, TCR-HLA and TCR-CMV co-occurrence was scored with hypergeometric tests, and a repertoire-size bias correction was applied to TCR pairs. False discovery rates were estimated in a later analysis by permuting HLA or CMV assignments 20 times. A later analysis grouped co-occurring TCRs with DBSCAN, adding TCRdist sequence similarity when clustering within HLA-allele-positive subsets. For co-occurrence clustering, repertoires with fewer than 30,000 or more than 120,000 public chains were excluded, along with roughly five repertoires with anomalous nucleotide sharing. The clones in this table, taken by TCRdb from immuneACCESS, are in-frame only. Not every clone is retained; where verified, under half of the shortfall comes from an unresolved V gene, and the cause of the rest is unknown. That table supplies the V and J calls and clone size; D and trimming were determined from the DNA. The sample yields around 65,000 clones; 65% to 70% were counted once. 17% of the sample lies in the top ten.

The cohort comprised 550 to 700 healthy bone marrow donors. Cohort members were all nominally healthy when sampled, although unrecorded immune exposures were likely present. The donor tested CMV seropositive and was one of the 289 seropositive cohort members. Every donor gave a peripheral blood sample, and the peripheral blood mononuclear cells from that sample were used for TCR beta sequencing. Genomic DNA was extracted from the blood cell samples with the Qiagen DNeasy Blood Extraction Kit. About this clone: Its antigen is still unknown. Qualities for individual bases were not recorded, and no much larger clone is one base off.

The V gene is TRBV6-6 and the J gene is TRBJ1-4; perhaps TRBD1 is the D gene, with 5 bases matching. The origin of this receptor is a man aged 35-49 years in good health and CMV-seropositive. Sequencing input: PBMCs. The bases read TGTGCCAGCAGTTACCGCAGGGTCGGTGAAAAACTGTTTTTT. This yields the protein CASSYRRVGEKLFF.